This paragraph covers one TCR beta chain sequence. Its antigen remains unidentified. The sample holds no much larger clone one base away, and base qualities are not on file. The CDR3 holds 15 amino acids from the cysteine to the phenylalanine. Here the CDR3 DNA is all that survives: 45 bases in frame from base 1. The germline V gene specifies MGHRA as CDR1 and YSYEKL as CDR2. V is pared back by 8 bases and J by 1 base, with 17 bases lying between the germline termini. Libraries were constructed by 5' RACE. TCRdb records Illumina HiSeq 2000 as the sequencer. A universal primer binding site was added through template switching, and the final cDNA carried a unique molecular identifier so that TCR cDNA molecules could be counted accurately. Specific primers in the conserved constant-segment region were used to synthesize first-strand cDNA for TCR alpha and beta chains. Each cDNA library was double barcoded, with a SMART-Mk sample barcode plus Illumina barcodes, to control for contamination. Two successive PCR steps introduced TruSeq adapter sequences along with Illumina sample barcodes. Sequencing of the TCR alpha and beta cDNA libraries was done on the Illumina HiSeq platform using custom primers. Per the original workflow: MiGEC processed the raw reads to extract unique molecular identifiers, while MiXCR was used to determine the CDR3 positions. For each individual, recombination models were inferred using an EM algorithm with the repgenHMM and IGoR tools. The analysis of shared clonotypes was done with the tcR package in R, with sharing normalized by the product of cloneset sizes. To study raw recombination without the effects of thymic and clonal selection, out-of-frame nonproductive sequences were analyzed. TCRdb reran the public reads through fastp at Q25 and MiXCR, keeping productive beta chains. Every CDR3 protein is listed once, alongside the most common genes and DNA of its rows. TCRdb's processing, not the authors', yielded these V and J calls. The sample table shows 1.5 million to 2 million distinct CDR3 sequences, and under 35% are seen once. The ten largest clones capture over 0.25% of the sample.

Every donor was a healthy Caucasian. This sample was included in a study of identical twins (TCRdb year 2016). At the level of the whole study: TCR alpha and beta repertoires from monozygotic twins, unrelated adults of various ages and cord blood were deep-sequenced to test whether fetal clonotypes persist. To rule out contamination, the twin experiments were replicated at different times with different library preparation protocols. Broad study findings and their caveats: Zero-insertion analyses could be partly confounded by invariant T cells such as MAIT and iNKT, though diverse VJ usage argued against such confounding for most clonotypes. Conclusions relied on cross-sectional statistical analysis, since the same donors could not be followed over many years. Recombination models systematically underestimated out-of-frame TCR alpha sharing in monozygotic twins but agreed with sharing between unrelated individuals. Out-of-frame TCR alpha sequences shared between twins showed an excess of low generation-probability sequences compared with coincidental sharing between unrelated individuals. In beta out-of-frame sequences, excess twin sharing was weaker, because having fewer shared sequences lowered the signal-to-noise ratio. Abundant cord blood beta clonotypes carried fewer insertions; young adult naive repertoires showed a weaker similar trend, while memory repertoires showed none.

This sequence uses TRBV4-1 and TRBJ1-1, with no D gene named confidently. The source is a newborn girl in good health. Sample: cord blood. Here is the DNA: TGCGCCAGCGGGAGGTCGGCCGAATGGAACACTGAAGCTTTCTTT. It codes for CASGRSAEWNTEAFF.